This T cell receptor beta chain was captured by sequencing in a study of T cells in Graves' hyperthyroidism and ophthalmopathy. RNA transcripts provided the source from which TCR beta CDR3 regions were amplified. First-round RT-PCR targeting the TCR CDR3 was performed with the HTBI primer set. One entry per CDR3 protein, called by TCRdb with MiXCR from the multiplex PCR reads. The data hold about 380,000 distinct CDR3 sequences, with around a sixth observed a single time. This clonotype occurred many times. Its antigen remains unknown. V gave up 5 bases and J gave up 10 bases; unmatched junction bases: 10. The CDR3 is 15 residues long. Germline V gene sequence: CDR1 SNHLY, CDR2 FYNNEI. Overall study results and limits: Blood also held most thyroid clonotypes expanded beyond 0.001.

The source of this sequence is a man between 18 and 35 years old with Graves' ophthalmopathy. The specimen sequenced was blood. The chain uses TRBV2 and TRBJ1-6, with 8 nucleotides matching TRBD1. DNA for the CDR3: TGTGCCAGCAGTAGGGACAGGCCTTCTCAATCACCCCTCCACTTT. It specifies CASSRDRPSQSPLHF.